These 19 T cell receptor beta chains originate from one sample sequenced in a study of technical replicates of blood from a handful of donors. Data came from immunoSEQ multiplex PCR; TCRdb stores just in-frame clones and leaves some out. The sample has roughly 67,000 clones; about 98% are singletons. Sequenced sample: T cells isolated from PBMCs. All receptors come from a human donor in good health.

J is TRBJ1-1 and V is TRBV9; 10 bases agree with TRBD1. CDR3 length: 20 amino acids. The V gene end was trimmed by 4 bases and the J gene end by 0 bases; junction bases not matched to a gene: 18. Germline V lookup: CDR1 SGDLS, CDR2 YYNGEE. The CDR3 region is CASSSYRDRGVKVVNTEAFF. The CDR3 coding sequence is TGTGCCAGCAGCTCTTACCGGGACAGGGGAGTGAAAGTAGTGAACACTGAAGCTTTCTTT.

This clone is a singleton in its sample. This chain uses TRBV6-5 with TRBJ2-1; D not resolved. Per the germline V gene, CDR1 is MNHEY and CDR2 is SVGAGI. The CDR3 covers 15 residues. V was clipped by 5 bases and J by 0 bases, with 11 bases between them. CDR3 DNA sequence: TGTGCCAGCAGTCCCCTCGCGAGCTCCTACAATGAGCAGTTCTTC. Amino acids: CASSPLASSYNEQFF.

The genes are TRBV6-6 and TRBJ2-7, with TRBD1 matching 8 bases. Per the germline V gene, CDR1 is MNHNY and CDR2 is SVGAGI (reference sequence). V shed 1 base, J shed 3 bases, and the junction held 5 bases outside the gene matches. The CDR3 covers 15 residues. CDR3 protein: CASSYFAGGGYEQYF. DNA of the CDR3: TGTGCCAGCAGTTACTTCGCAGGGGGCGGCTACGAGCAGTACTTC.

J is TRBJ2-1 and V is TRBV29-1; D may be TRBD1 (5 bases). The CDR3 spans 15 residues. Germline CDR1 is SQVTM and CDR2 is ANQGSEA. The germline V and J ends were trimmed by 1 base and 5 bases, with 15 bases remaining between them. In DNA form, the CDR3 reads TGCAGCGTTGAAGCGCGCCCGCCGACAGACAATGAGCAGTTCTTC. It specifies CSVEARPPTDNEQFF.

This chain joins TRBV12-5 and TRBJ2-1; 10 positions match TRBD1. The CDR3 loop spans 17 amino acids. Germline-derived CDR1 and CDR2 are LGHNT and FRNRAP. Germline trimming cut 1 base from V and 4 bases from J; bases unmatched to any gene: 7. The CDR3 DNA follows: TGTGCTAGTGGTTTGGCGGGACAGGGGATATTGTACAATGAGCAGTTCTTC. It encodes CASGLAGQGILYNEQFF.

The chain couples TRBV5-4 to TRBJ1-4; TRBD1 aligns across 10 bases. Germline V gene sequence: CDR1 SGHNT, CDR2 YYREEE (reference sequence). V dropped 1 base and J dropped 5; count of bases not matched to a gene: 17. The CDR3 loop spans 20 amino acids. The CDR3 loop is CASSLHSLRDRGGSNEKLFF. CDR3 coding DNA: TGTGCCAGCAGCTTGCATAGTCTGCGGGACAGGGGAGGGTCAAATGAAAAACTGTTTTTT. Using reference TRBV5-4 and TRBJ1-4 for the parts outside the CDR3, the full variable domain is ETGVTQSPTHLIKTRGQQVTLRCSSQSGHNTVSWYQQALGQGPQFIFQYYREEENGRGNFPPRFSGLQFPNYSSELNVNALELDDSALYLCASSLHSLRDRGGSNEKLFFGSGTQLSVL.

The chain links TRBV21-1 to TRBJ1-2. TRBV21-1 corresponds to a pseudogene. This CDR3 is built from 15 residues. The CDR3 loop reads CASSPQDSSNYGYTF. In DNA form, the CDR3 reads TGTGCCAGCAGCCCTCAGGACTCCTCAAACTATGGCTACACCTTC.

V is TRBV5-4 and J is TRBJ2-1; possible D gene TRBD1, 5 bases. The germline gives CDR1 SGHNT, CDR2 YYREEE (reference sequence). Trimming stripped 0 bases from V and 4 bases from J, with 17 bases between. The CDR3 covers 17 residues. The CDR3 spells CASSLASWQGPYNEQFF. CDR3 in DNA: TGTGCCAGCAGCTTGGCCTCGTGGCAGGGTCCATACAATGAGCAGTTCTTC.

This clone was counted a single time. The chain combines TRBV10-2 with TRBJ1-2; D is uncertain. Germline CDR1 reads WSHSY; CDR2 reads SAAADI. The CDR3 consists of 15 residues. V was clipped by 5 bases and J by 4 bases, with 17 bases between them. CDR3 in amino acids: CASSTPEGSLYGYTF. DNA of the CDR3: TGCGCCAGCAGTACACCGGAGGGTTCCCTCTATGGCTACACCTTC.

V and J are TRBV28 and TRBJ1-1; 10 bases agree with TRBD1. Trimming removed 5 bases from V and 7 bases from J; junction bases left unmatched: 10. Germline lookup yields CDR1 MDHEN and CDR2 SYDVKM. The length of the CDR3 is 15 residues. CDR3 protein: CASSPGTGVVGEAFF. In DNA, the CDR3 is TGTGCCAGCAGTCCCGGGACAGGGGTAGTGGGTGAAGCTTTCTTT.

The gene calls are TRBV19 and TRBJ2-1, with 14 positions matching TRBD2. CDR3 length: 18 residues. From germline, CDR1 is LNHDA and CDR2 SQIVND (reference sequence). The V segment lost 1 base and the J segment 9 bases; nucleotides outside the gene matches: 11. CDR3 region: CASSIGLWGLAGDSEQFF. For the CDR3, the DNA is TGTGCCAGTAGTATAGGTTTATGGGGACTAGCGGGGGATAGTGAGCAGTTCTTC.

This clone occurred once. This chain joins TRBV10-2 and TRBJ2-5; weak D call: TRBD1 (6 bases). Germline CDR1 and CDR2: WSHSY and SAAADI. CDR3 length: 15 amino acids. V dropped 8 bases and J dropped 2 bases, with 18 bases sitting between them. DNA for the CDR3: TGCGCCAGCGTCCCACAGGGACGGTCTCAAGAGACCCAGTACTTC. Translated, it gives CASVPQGRSQETQYF.

The chain joins TRBV29-1 to TRBJ1-4; 9 nucleotides line up with TRBD1. Germline assignment: CDR1 SQVTM and CDR2 ANQGSEA. CDR3 size: 13 residues. J gave up 8 bases and V 6 bases, and 7 bases lay outside the gene matches. CDR3 in DNA: TGCAGCGTAACAGGGGGCGCCGGCGAAAAACTGTTTTTT. Protein product: CSVTGGAGEKLFF.

This chain uses TRBV2 with TRBJ1-5; D is undetermined. The CDR3 is 12 residues long. With 7 bases removed from V and 2 bases from J, the gap between germline ends came to 6 bases. Germline V gene data show CDR1 as SNHLY and CDR2 as FYNNEI. CDR3 loop: CASTSGNQPQHF. The CDR3 nucleotides read TGTGCCAGCACTTCGGGCAATCAGCCCCAGCATTTT.

The chain uses TRBV7-9 and TRBJ1-3, with a possible D match to TRBD1 (6 bases). The CDR3 has 14 amino acids. V lost 6 bases, J lost 0 bases, and 9 bases lay in between. Germline V CDR1 and CDR2: SEHNR, FQNEAQ (reference sequence). The CDR3 DNA reads TGTGCCAGCAGGGAGGACAGCTCTGGAAACACCATATATTTT. It is translated as CASREDSSGNTIYF.

CDR3 sequence: CAAAGVGYEQYF. CDR3 DNA sequence: TGTGCCGCAGCGGGAGTTGGTTACGAGCAGTACTTC. J is TRBJ2-7 and V is TRBV28; 8 nucleotides align to TRBD2. This CDR3 is 12 amino acids long. The junction had 7 bases not matched to a gene; V was cut back by 11 bases and J by 4 bases. The germline gives CDR1 MDHEN, CDR2 SYDVKM.

The V and J genes are TRBV6-5 and TRBJ2-2; possible D gene TRBD2, 6 bases. From germline, CDR1 is MNHEY and CDR2 SVGAGI. V was cut by 0 bases and J by 2 bases, with 10 bases left in between. The CDR3 sequence is 16 residues long. CDR3 loop: CASSYSWDSNTGELFF. CDR3 nucleotide sequence: TGTGCCAGCAGTTACTCGTGGGACTCTAACACCGGGGAGCTGTTTTTT.

This chain connects TRBV9 to TRBJ1-2, with TRBD1 matching over 10 bases. The germline V gene has CDR1 SGDLS and CDR2 YYNGEE. Trimming at V came to 3 bases and at J to 3 bases, leaving 5 bases not matched to a gene. The CDR3 extends over 15 amino acids. CDR3 DNA sequence: TGTGCCAGCAGCGGCAGACAGGGGGCGGACTATGGCTACACCTTC. As protein: CASSGRQGADYGYTF. Complete variable domain (other parts from reference TRBV9 and TRBJ1-2): DSGVTQTPKHLITATGQRVTLRCSPRSGDLSVYWYQQSLDQGLQFLIQYYNGEERAKGNILERFSAQQFPDLHSELNLSSLELGDSALYFCASSGRQGADYGYTFGSGTRLTVV.

The J gene is TRBJ1-4, the V gene TRBV9; D may be TRBD1 (5 bases). V was clipped by 0 bases and J by 11 bases, with 11 bases between them. Germline V lookup: CDR1 SGDLS, CDR2 YYNGEE. This CDR3 contains 13 residues. CDR3 nucleotide sequence: TGTGCCAGCAGCGTAGAAGAAGCAGGGAAACTGTTTTTT. Translating gives CASSVEEAGKLFF.